The 23 T cell receptor beta chains given below trace back to one sample, sequenced in a study of blood T cell repertoires in COVID-19. Sequenced by immunoSEQ multiplex PCR; TCRdb stores in-frame clones only, minus some. The table lists some 150,000 clones, around 83% of them singletons. The sample was PBMCs or T cells enriched from blood (not recorded which). The receptors derive from a woman aged 50 to 60 in a cohort exposed to, infected with or recovered from COVID-19 (not recorded which).

The chain couples TRBV11-2 to TRBJ1-1; 7 positions match TRBD1. The V segment lost 5 bases and the J segment 3 bases; nucleotides outside the gene matches: 6. Germline CDR1 SGHAT, CDR2 FQNNGV. There are 14 residues in the CDR3. This CDR3 reads CASSLRQGDTEAFF. In DNA form, the CDR3 reads TGTGCCAGCAGCCTAAGACAGGGTGACACTGAAGCTTTCTTT. Together with reference TRBV11-2 and TRBJ1-1, the CDR3 gives the full variable domain: EAGVAQSPRYKIIEKRQSVAFWCNPISGHATLYWYQQILGQGPKLLIQFQNNGVVDDSQLPKDRFSAERLKGVDSTLKIQPAKLEDSAVYLCASSLRQGDTEAFFGQGTRLTVV.

This clone was found once. The rearrangement links TRBV7-9 to TRBJ1-6; 7 nucleotides match TRBD1. Germline CDR1 is SEHNR and CDR2 is FQNEAQ (reference sequence). The V gene end was trimmed by 1 base and the J gene end by 3 bases; junction bases not matched to a gene: 3. This CDR3 is 16 amino acids long. CDR3 region: CASSLGTGGYNSPLHF. CDR3 sequence (DNA): TGTGCCAGCAGCTTAGGGACAGGAGGCTATAATTCACCCCTCCACTTT.

The V call is TRBV7-9, the J call TRBJ1-3, with D maybe TRBD1 (6 bases). The ends were cut back, 1 base at V and 0 bases at J, with 10 bases in the middle. Germline V gene lookup returns CDR1 SEHNR and CDR2 FQNEAQ (reference sequence). The CDR3 totals 16 residues. CDR3 sequence reads: CASSLGQVPSGNTIYF. CDR3 DNA: TGTGCCAGCAGCTTAGGACAGGTGCCCTCTGGAAACACCATATATTTT.

The chain is built from TRBV7-9 and TRBJ2-7; possible D gene TRBD1, 6 bases. The V end was cut by 0 bases, the J end by 3 bases, with 9 bases between. The CDR3 loop spans 14 amino acids. From germline, CDR1 is SEHNR and CDR2 FQNEAQ (reference sequence). DNA for the CDR3: TGTGCCAGCAGCTTAGCGCTAGGGGGCTACGAGCAGTACTTC. This gives the protein CASSLALGGYEQYF.

The genes are TRBV27 and TRBJ1-1; D possibly corresponds to TRBD1 (6 bases). Germline V gene data show CDR1 as MNHEY and CDR2 as SMNVEV (reference sequence). The CDR3 totals 15 residues. The V gene lost 6 bases and the J gene lost 1 base, with 15 bases spanning the gap. The CDR3: CASRSGTIENTEAFF. The CDR3 nucleotides are TGTGCCAGCAGGTCGGGGACAATAGAGAACACTGAAGCTTTCTTT.

This chain uses TRBV20-1 with TRBJ1-5; possible D gene TRBD1, 5 bases. The CDR3 runs 11 residues. Trimming took 2 bases from V and 11 from J, leaving 10 bases between them. CDR1 and CDR2 (germline): DFQATT, SNEGSKA (reference sequence). The CDR3: CSARLGEAQHF. CDR3 nucleotide sequence: TGCAGTGCTAGACTGGGGGAGGCCCAGCATTTT.

With respect to this clone: A clone one base away is much larger, so this may be a read error. The rearrangement uses TRBV5-1 and TRBJ2-1; a weak D match, TRBD2 (5 bases). The V gene's germline CDR1 is SGHRS and CDR2 YFSETQ. This CDR3 has 14 amino acids. V was cut by 5 bases and J by 5 bases, with 14 bases left in between. In DNA form, the CDR3 reads TGCGCCAGCAGTGGTGGGAGCATCAACAATGAGCAGTTCTTC. This encodes CASSGGSINNEQFF.

The chain combines TRBV7-2 with TRBJ2-1; 8 positions match TRBD1. Losses at the gene ends were 2 bases for V and 5 bases for J; bases not matched to a gene: 8. The V gene's germline CDR1 is SGHTA and CDR2 FQGNSA. The CDR3 totals 16 residues. The CDR3 sequence: CASSLLGQAGHNEQFF. CDR3 nucleotide sequence: TGTGCCAGCAGCTTACTGGGACAGGCGGGGCACAATGAGCAGTTCTTC.

This clone was detected only once. The chain joins TRBV7-2 to TRBJ2-3, with 9 bases matching TRBD2. V gave up 2 bases and J gave up 2 bases; unmatched junction bases: 8. CDR3 length equals 17 residues. Germline loops: CDR1 SGHTA, CDR2 FQGNSA. This chain's CDR3 is CASSLWSSGVITDTQYF. CDR3 coding DNA: TGTGCCAGCAGCTTATGGTCTAGCGGGGTGATCACAGATACGCAGTATTTT.

This clone was recorded once. The gene calls are TRBV2 and TRBJ2-5; a weak D match, TRBD2 (7 bases). V lost 2 bases to trimming and J lost 2 bases, with 18 bases between them. This CDR3 comprises 17 residues. Germline V CDR1 and CDR2: SNHLY, FYNNEI. The CDR3 is CASSERGGVAAQETQYF. CDR3 sequence (DNA): TGTGCCAGCAGTGAAAGGGGGGGGGTAGCGGCACAAGAGACCCAGTACTTC.

The genes are TRBV19 and TRBJ1-5; 7 nucleotides match TRBD1. The CDR3 contains 15 residues. The V gene's germline CDR1 is LNHDA and CDR2 SQIVND (reference sequence). The V segment lost 7 bases and the J segment 2 bases; nucleotides outside the gene matches: 8. In nucleotides, the CDR3 is TGTGCCAGTACGCTGACAGGGTTCGGCAATCAGCCCCAGCATTTT. Protein sequence: CASTLTGFGNQPQHF.

The chain joins TRBV7-9 to TRBJ2-3; 8 nucleotides align to TRBD2. Germline V gives CDR1 SEHNR, CDR2 FQNEAQ (reference sequence). The trim removed 5 bases at V and 2 bases at J, leaving 9 bases unmatched. The CDR3 has 16 residues. CDR3 in amino acids: CASSPRTSRITDTQYF. In nucleotides, the CDR3 is TGTGCCAGCAGCCCAAGGACTAGCAGGATCACAGATACGCAGTATTTT.

The chain employs TRBV5-8 and TRBJ1-5, with D possibly matching TRBD1 (5 bases). Germline V gene data show CDR1 as SGHTS and CDR2 as YDEGEE. The CDR3 extends over 14 amino acids. Trimming stripped 6 bases from V and 9 bases from J, with 19 bases between. This CDR3 is CASTLLGAPWPQHF. Written as DNA, the CDR3 is TGTGCCAGCACCCTTTTAGGGGCCCCTTGGCCCCAGCATTTT. Looking up the rest from reference TRBV5-8 and TRBJ1-5 gives the full variable domain: EAGVTQSPTHLIKTRGQQATLRCSPISGHTSVYWYQQALGLGLQFLLWYDEGEERNRGNFPPRFSGRQFPNYSSELNVNALELEDSALYLCASTLLGAPWPQHFGDGTRLSIL.

This clone was observed a handful of times. The chain uses TRBV7-9 and TRBJ1-3; D remains unclear. Trimming took off 7 bases at V and 0 bases at J, with 10 bases between the two ends. The V gene's germline CDR1 is SEHNR and CDR2 FQNEAQ (reference sequence). The CDR3 has 14 residues. CDR3 sequence (DNA): TGTGCCAGCACGTTAGGAGACTCTGGAAACACCATATATTTT. This translates into CASTLGDSGNTIYF.

V usage is TRBV28 and J usage is TRBJ1-2, with 10 bases that match TRBD1. CDR1 is MDHEN, CDR2 SYDVKM, per germline. The trim removed 4 bases at V and 5 bases at J, leaving 16 bases unmatched. The CDR3 is 18 amino acids. CDR3 in amino acids: CASSWDRGSANRIYGYTF. DNA for the CDR3: TGTGCCAGCAGTTGGGACAGGGGTTCGGCTAACCGAATTTATGGCTACACCTTC.

The V call is TRBV10-1, the J call TRBJ2-2, with 7 positions matching TRBD2. Germline V CDR1 and CDR2: WNHNN, SYGVQD (reference sequence). V dropped 9 bases and J dropped 4; count of bases not matched to a gene: 11. The CDR3 spans 15 residues. The CDR3 DNA reads as TGCGCCAGTCTGCCCGCGGCGGGAGTCACCGGGGAGCTGTTTTTT. It encodes CASLPAAGVTGELFF.

This sequence joins TRBV7-6 and TRBJ2-5; 10 bases map to TRBD1. The CDR3 consists of 17 residues. Germline assignment: CDR1 SGHVS and CDR2 FNYEAQ. Losses at the gene ends were 3 bases for V and 1 base for J; bases not matched to a gene: 8. The CDR3 region has the DNA TGTGCCAGCAGCTTCGACCGGGACAGGGGTATCCAAGAGACCCAGTACTTC. Its protein product is CASSFDRDRGIQETQYF.

This clone was seen only a few times. V usage is TRBV6-2 or TRBV6-3 and J usage is TRBJ1-5, with D perhaps TRBD1 (6 bases). Looked up from germline, CDR1 is MNHEY and CDR2 is SVGEGT. This CDR3 comprises 16 residues. The ends were cut back, 5 bases at V and 4 bases at J, with 18 bases in the middle. The CDR3 coding sequence is TGTGCCAGCAGTACCTCCGGGAACAGGGTGAATCAGCCCCAGCATTTT. This codes for CASSTSGNRVNQPQHF.

V is TRBV5-1 and J is TRBJ1-5, with D maybe TRBD1 (5 bases). Trimming stripped 0 bases from V and 4 bases from J, with 14 bases between. The germline CDR1 and CDR2 sequences are SGHRS and YFSETQ. The CDR3 totals 16 residues. As DNA, the CDR3 is TGCGCCAGCAGCTTGGAAGGAGGGGCGGGGAATCAGCCCCAGCATTTT. It specifies CASSLEGGAGNQPQHF.

Only one count was recorded for this clone. The chain recombines TRBV7-9 with TRBJ2-5; the D is unclear. CDR1 and CDR2 (germline): SEHNR, FQNEAQ (reference sequence). The ends were cut back, 4 bases at V and 3 bases at J, with 9 bases in the middle. The CDR3 runs 13 residues. CDR3 nucleotide sequence: TGTGCCAGCAGCTCTTCTTTTGAAGAGACCCAGTACTTC. Amino acid sequence: CASSSSFEETQYF.

This rearrangement joins TRBV7-2 to TRBJ1-5, with TRBD1 matching 7 bases. Germline CDR1 and CDR2: SGHTA and FQGNSA. This CDR3 spans 17 amino acids. After removal of 7 bases from V and 1 base from J, the junction contained 13 bases not matched to a gene. The CDR3 DNA sequence: TGTGCCAGCATCGGACAGGACGGCCGGGGGAGCAATCAGCCCCAGCATTTT. Encoded protein: CASIGQDGRGSNQPQHF.

The chain recombines TRBV5-1 with TRBJ1-1; 7 positions match TRBD1. The V segment lost 2 bases and the J segment 5 bases; nucleotides outside the gene matches: 6. From germline, CDR1 is SGHRS and CDR2 YFSETQ. The CDR3 length is 14 residues. In DNA form, the CDR3 reads TGCGCCAGCAGCTTTCAGGGGGAGGAAACTGAAGCTTTCTTT. Translating gives CASSFQGEETEAFF. The whole variable domain, filled in from reference TRBV5-1 and TRBJ1-1, reads KAGVTQTPRYLIKTRGQQVTLSCSPISGHRSVSWYQQTPGQGLQFLFEYFSETQRNKGNFPGRFSGRQFSNSRSEMNVSTLELGDSALYLCASSFQGEETEAFFGQGTRLTVV.

A remark on this clone: Other DNA sequences in this sample translate to the same CDR3. The V call is TRBV28, the J call TRBJ2-1; TRBD2 matches 8 bases. The CDR3 runs 14 residues. Germline trimming cut 3 bases from V and 4 bases from J; bases unmatched to any gene: 2. CDR1 is MDHEN, CDR2 SYDVKM, per germline. In DNA form, the CDR3 reads TGTGCCAGCAGTTTCGGGGGGGGATACAATGAGCAGTTCTTC. Translating it yields CASSFGGGYNEQFF.